This entry lists 19 T cell receptor beta chains sequenced from one sample in a study of glioma-infiltrating T cells after dendritic cell vaccination. Only in-frame clones appear in the TCRdb table, and some are missing; sequencing was by immunoSEQ multiplex PCR. The repertoire has more than 95,000 clones, around 91% of them found once; the top ten carry 2.5% to 3%. Time point reported: after dendritic cell vaccination, including at tumor progression/relapse. The sequenced sample was blood, obtained after dendritic cell vaccination. The receptors shown here come from a human donor with glioblastoma.

The table lists this clone with a few counts. The chain joins TRBV5-1 to TRBJ2-2; D gene unclear. There are 14 residues in the CDR3. Trimming stripped 0 bases from V and 5 bases from J, with 8 bases between. Germline CDR1 SGHRS, CDR2 YFSETQ. The CDR3 DNA follows: TGCGCCAGCAGCTTGGAGTTTCTAACCGGGGAGCTGTTTTTT. Translating gives CASSLEFLTGELFF. Full variable domain (outside the CDR3, taken from reference TRBV5-1 and TRBJ2-2): KAGVTQTPRYLIKTRGQQVTLSCSPISGHRSVSWYQQTPGQGLQFLFEYFSETQRNKGNFPGRFSGRQFSNSRSEMNVSTLELGDSALYLCASSLEFLTGELFFGEGSRLTVL.

The chain uses TRBV7-6 and TRBJ2-5; maybe TRBD2 (5 bases). Germline CDR1 is SGHVS and CDR2 is FNYEAQ. The V end was cut by 5 bases, the J end by 5 bases, with 18 bases between. This CDR3 is built from 15 residues. The CDR3 DNA reads as TGTGCCAGCAGCCCCGGTGCCCTAGCAGTGGAGACCCAGTACTTC. Amino acids: CASSPGALAVETQYF.

CDR3 protein: CASSPTGSGEQFF. The CDR3 bases are TGTGCCAGCAGCCCTACAGGTTCGGGTGAGCAGTTCTTC. This chain links TRBV2 with TRBJ2-1; D might be TRBD1 (5 bases). The germline gives CDR1 SNHLY, CDR2 FYNNEI. V was shortened by 6 bases and J by 9 bases, with 15 bases between the two germline ends. There are 13 residues in the CDR3. The whole variable domain, remainder taken from reference TRBV2 and TRBJ2-1, is EPEVTQTPSHQVTQMGQEVILRCVPISNHLYFYWYRQILGQKVEFLVSFYNNEISEKSEIFDDQFSVERPDGSNFTLKIRSTKLEDSAMYFCASSPTGSGEQFFGPGTRLTVL.

This rearrangement joins TRBV6-5 to TRBJ2-3; weak D call: TRBD2 (5 bases). CDR1 is MNHEY and CDR2 is SVGAGI in the germline V gene. The V and J ends lost 5 bases and 2 bases respectively, with 8 bases between them. CDR3 size: 13 residues. In nucleotides, the CDR3 is TGTGCCAGCAGTGAGGGTAACACAGATACGCAGTATTTT. Translation: CASSEGNTDTQYF.

This CDR3 is CASSLDRGDIQYF. CDR3 coding DNA: TGCGCCAGCAGCTTGGATCGCGGAGACATTCAGTACTTC. V usage is TRBV5-1 and J usage is TRBJ2-4; no clear D gene. With 0 bases removed from V and 8 bases from J, the gap between germline ends came to 9 bases. Germline V gene sequence: CDR1 SGHRS, CDR2 YFSETQ. The CDR3 extends over 13 amino acids.

The V call is TRBV19, the J call TRBJ1-1; the match to TRBD1 covers 8 bases. The CDR3 is made up of 17 amino acids. The germline gives CDR1 LNHDA, CDR2 SQIVND (reference sequence). The V and J ends lost 7 bases and 3 bases, in that order; junction bases with no gene match: 16. CDR3 sequence: CASIQRTGNLVDTEAFF. DNA for the CDR3: TGTGCCAGTATACAGCGGACAGGGAATCTTGTGGACACTGAAGCTTTCTTT.

V is TRBV6-6 and J is TRBJ2-4, with 13 bases aligning to TRBD2. The J segment lost 9 bases and the V segment lost 6 bases, leaving 8 bases of the junction unmatched. Germline V gene lookup returns CDR1 MNHNY and CDR2 SVGAGI (reference sequence). The length of the CDR3 is 15 residues. The CDR3 DNA sequence: TGTGCCAGCAGCCTACTAGCGGGAGGGCCTAGCATTCAGTACTTC. Its protein is CASSLLAGGPSIQYF.

This chain joins TRBV12-5 and TRBJ1-1; 8 nucleotides line up with TRBD1. Per the germline V gene, CDR1 is LGHNT and CDR2 is FRNRAP. V shed 4 bases, J shed 6 bases, and the junction held 10 bases outside the gene matches. The CDR3 contains 15 residues. DNA of the CDR3: TGTGCTAGTGGTTCGAACTCCAGGGGGCCATCTGAAGCTTTCTTT. The encoded protein is CASGSNSRGPSEAFF. Looking up the rest from reference TRBV12-5 and TRBJ1-1 gives the full variable domain: DARVTQTPRHKVTEMGQEVTMRCQPILGHNTVFWYRQTMMQGLELLAYFRNRAPLDDSGMPKDRFSAEMPDATLATLKIQPSEPRDSAVYFCASGSNSRGPSEAFFGQGTRLTVV.

The chain uses TRBV29-1 and TRBJ2-1; 8 nucleotides agree with TRBD1. The germline V gene encodes CDR1 SQVTM and CDR2 ANQGSEA. V lost 7 bases and J lost 3; bases outside the gene matches: 17. The CDR3 is 17 amino acids. The CDR3 bases are TGCAGCGGGGACAGGTTCGAGGGTTGGGGAGGCTACAATGAGCAGTTCTTC. Translation: CSGDRFEGWGGYNEQFF.

This sequence joins TRBV9 and TRBJ2-5; the match to TRBD2 covers 10 bases. The trim removed 4 bases at V and 2 bases at J, leaving 5 bases unmatched. The CDR3 has 15 residues. Germline V gives CDR1 SGDLS, CDR2 YYNGEE. The CDR3 nucleotides are TGTGCCAGCAGCCTCATGACTAGCGGGCAAGAGACCCAGTACTTC. Translation gives CASSLMTSGQETQYF.

The gene calls are TRBV4-2 and TRBJ1-4, with D possibly matching TRBD1 (5 bases). Trimming took 0 bases from V and 8 from J, leaving 16 bases between them. From germline, CDR1 is LGHNA and CDR2 YNFKEQ. CDR3 length equals 16 residues. The CDR3 sequence is CASSQDGGRGWEKLFF. The CDR3 bases are TGTGCCAGCAGCCAAGATGGGGGGAGGGGTTGGGAAAAACTGTTTTTT.

This chain connects TRBV10-1 to TRBJ2-5, with D hard to call. The J call may not be correct, given that the DNA end is closer to TRBJ2-7. Germline V gives CDR1 WNHNN, CDR2 SYGVQD (reference sequence). This CDR3 is 13 amino acids long. CDR3: CANPHDMTYEQYF. In DNA, the CDR3 is TGCGCCAACCCACACGACATGACCTACGAGCAGTACTTC.

The rearrangement links TRBV2 to TRBJ2-7, with D possibly TRBD2 on 5 matching bases. The CDR3 sequence is 16 residues long. Germline V lookup: CDR1 SNHLY, CDR2 FYNNEI. The V end was cut by 4 bases, the J end by 2 bases, with 18 bases between. As DNA, the CDR3 is TGTGCCAGCAGTGCGACCCGGGAACTAGAACCCTACGAGCAGTACTTC. Translated, it gives CASSATRELEPYEQYF.

This chain uses TRBV7-3 with TRBJ1-2; D remains ambiguous. The CDR3 has 18 residues. The V end lost 1 base, the J end lost 0 bases, and 18 bases lay between the germline ends. Germline values: CDR1 SGHTA, CDR2 FQGTGA. The CDR3 reads CASSLRRQEAIANYGYTF. The CDR3 DNA follows: TGTGCCAGCAGCTTAAGGCGGCAAGAAGCAATAGCTAACTATGGCTACACCTTC. Variable domain in full (rest from reference TRBV7-3 and TRBJ1-2): GAGVSQTPSNKVTEKGKYVELRCDPISGHTALYWYRQSLGQGPEFLIYFQGTGAADDSGLPNDRFFAVRPEGSVSTLKIQRTERGDSAVYLCASSLRRQEAIANYGYTFGSGTRLTVV.

This rearrangement joins TRBV4-1 to TRBJ2-5, with D maybe TRBD2 (6 bases). The end of the DNA is better explained by TRBJ2-7, so the J call may be wrong. The length of the CDR3 is 18 residues. CDR1 MGHRA and CDR2 YSYEKL come from the germline V gene. The CDR3 loop is CASSQDRRSWTTSYEQYF. The CDR3 DNA reads TGCGCCAGCAGCCAAGACCGGAGGTCTTGGACTACATCCTACGAGCAGTACTTC.

The V gene is TRBV6-5, the J gene TRBJ2-7; 11 nucleotides align to TRBD1. The CDR3 totals 14 residues. V lost 6 bases to trimming and J lost 2 bases; unmatched junction nucleotides: 3. Looked up from germline, CDR1 is MNHEY and CDR2 is SVGAGI. CDR3 sequence reads: CASRRDRGTYEQYF. CDR3 nucleotide sequence: TGTGCCAGCAGGCGGGACAGGGGGACCTACGAGCAGTACTTC.

CDR3 nucleotide sequence: TGTGCCAGCAGTGAAGGGACAGACTTTAATTCACCCCTCCACTTT. This gives the protein CASSEGTDFNSPLHF. The chain combines TRBV6-1 with TRBJ1-6; D possibly corresponds to TRBD1 (6 bases). CDR1 is MNHNS and CDR2 is SASEGT in the germline V gene. This CDR3 is 15 amino acids long. V dropped 1 base and J dropped 6 bases, with 10 bases sitting between them.

J is TRBJ2-5 and V is TRBV14, with 13 bases lining up with TRBD2. The CDR3 totals 16 residues. In germline, CDR1 is SGHDN, CDR2 FVKESK. V shed 2 bases and J 6 bases; nucleotides not matched to a gene: 6. Here the CDR3 reads CASSQFGLAGEQTQYF. Here the CDR3 DNA reads TGTGCCAGCAGCCAATTCGGACTAGCGGGAGAACAGACCCAGTACTTC.

V gene TRBV28 combines with J gene TRBJ1-2, with TRBD1 matching over 7 bases. The germline V gene has CDR1 MDHEN and CDR2 SYDVKM. The CDR3 consists of 14 residues. Trimming took 5 bases from V and 8 from J; bases not matched to a gene: 11. CDR3 amino acids: CASSLGQTISGYTF. Here the CDR3 DNA reads TGTGCCAGCAGTCTGGGACAGACGATCTCGGGCTACACCTTC.